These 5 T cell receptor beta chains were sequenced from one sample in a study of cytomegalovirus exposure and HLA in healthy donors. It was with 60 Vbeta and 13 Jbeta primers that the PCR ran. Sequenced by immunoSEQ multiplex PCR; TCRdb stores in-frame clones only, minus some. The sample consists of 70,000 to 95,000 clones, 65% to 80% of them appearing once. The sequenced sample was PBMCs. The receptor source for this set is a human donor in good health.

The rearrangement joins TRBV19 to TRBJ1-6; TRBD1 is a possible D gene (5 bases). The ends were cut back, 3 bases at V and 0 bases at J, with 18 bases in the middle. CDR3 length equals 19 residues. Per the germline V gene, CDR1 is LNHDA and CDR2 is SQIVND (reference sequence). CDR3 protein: CASSIGLRAGSSYNSPLHF. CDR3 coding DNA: TGTGCCAGTAGTATTGGTCTCAGGGCCGGGAGCTCCTATAATTCACCCCTCCACTTT.

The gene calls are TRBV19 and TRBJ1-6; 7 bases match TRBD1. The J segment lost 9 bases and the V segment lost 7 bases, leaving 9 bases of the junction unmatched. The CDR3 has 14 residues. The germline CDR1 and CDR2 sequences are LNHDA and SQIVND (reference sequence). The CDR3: CASTVDRAGSPLHF. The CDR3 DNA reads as TGTGCCAGTACCGTAGACAGGGCCGGTTCACCCCTCCACTTT.

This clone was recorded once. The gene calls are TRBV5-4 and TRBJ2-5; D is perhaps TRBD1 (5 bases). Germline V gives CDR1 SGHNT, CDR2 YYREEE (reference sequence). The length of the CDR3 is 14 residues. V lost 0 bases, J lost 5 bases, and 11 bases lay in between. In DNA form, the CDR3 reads TGTGCCAGCAGCTTGGAAGGGGCGTATGAGACCCAGTACTTC. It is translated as CASSLEGAYETQYF.

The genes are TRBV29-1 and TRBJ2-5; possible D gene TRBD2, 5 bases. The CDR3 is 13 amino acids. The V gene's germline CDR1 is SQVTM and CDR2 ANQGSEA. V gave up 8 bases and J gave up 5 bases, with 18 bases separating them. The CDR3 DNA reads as TGCAGCCATCGGGGATCACCATGGGAGACCCAGTACTTC. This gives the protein CSHRGSPWETQYF. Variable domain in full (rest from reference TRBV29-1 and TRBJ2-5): SAVISQKPSRDICQRGTSLTIQCQVDSQVTMMFWYRQQPGQSLTLIATANQGSEATYESGFVIDKFPISRPNLTFSTLTVSNMSPEDSSIYLCSHRGSPWETQYFGPGTRLLVL.

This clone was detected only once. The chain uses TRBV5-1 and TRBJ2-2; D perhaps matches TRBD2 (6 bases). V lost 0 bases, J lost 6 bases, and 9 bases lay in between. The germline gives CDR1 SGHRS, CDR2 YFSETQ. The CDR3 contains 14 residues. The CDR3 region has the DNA TGCGCCAGCAGCTTGGGGGACTCAGCCGGGGAGCTGTTTTTT. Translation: CASSLGDSAGELFF.